This T cell receptor (beta chain) was recorded in a study of cytomegalovirus exposure and HLA in healthy donors. Germline lookup yields CDR1 SGHTA and CDR2 FQGNSA. V dropped 2 bases and J dropped 1; count of bases not matched to a gene: 9. This CDR3 is 18 amino acids long. 13 Jbeta primers and 60 Vbeta primers were used for the PCR. Measured with immunoSEQ multiplex PCR; TCRdb has only the in-frame clones, and not every one. The sample consists of 180,000 or so clones, roughly 83% of them appearing once. J is TRBJ2-3 and V is TRBV7-2; 10 bases agree with TRBD1. Sample: PBMCs. The sequence came from a woman in her fifties or sixties in good health and CMV-seronegative. The CDR3 DNA is TGTGCCAGCAGCTTAAGTCGGACAGGGGGTTGGGGCACAGATACGCAGTATTTT. Translated, it gives CASSLSRTGGWGTDTQYF.